The text below deals with one TCR beta chain. This entry comes from a study of cytomegalovirus exposure and HLA in healthy donors. This CDR3 spans 13 amino acids. From germline, CDR1 is MNHNS and CDR2 SASEGT. Trimming shortened V by 4 bases and J by 12 bases, and 18 bases separated the two germline ends. Primers: 60 Vbeta forward and 13 Jbeta reverse. Repertoires were generated with immunoSEQ multiplex PCR, while TCRdb's copy carries only in-frame clones and drops some. This sample has some 160,000 clones, with 84% found just once. What was sequenced was PBMCs. J is TRBJ1-2 and V is TRBV6-1; D possibly corresponds to TRBD1 (5 bases). The receptor was derived from a man aged 18-30 years in good health and CMV-seronegative. The CDR3 protein is CASSGQGPRSHTF. CDR3 nucleotides: TGTGCCAGCAGTGGTCAGGGCCCTCGGAGCCACACCTTC.